These T cell receptor beta chains were read from a single sample in a study of human T cells and chemical hapten exposure. TCRdb re-analysed the RACE reads in MiXCR, keeping a single row per CDR3 protein. The data show nearly 110,000 distinct CDR3 sequences, less than 15% seen once. The source material was whole blood, sampled in connection with sensitization to the hapten diphenylcyclopropenone (DPC). Receptor source: a woman aged 45-59 years with alopecia areata. Some clones in this sample may be carry-over from other donors' samples. The CDR3 runs from the conserved cysteine through the conserved F or W. A D gene is named only where the DNA matches it firmly. Not every row has a clone size; where given, it reads once, few, many or a size class.

DNA: TGTGCCAGCTCACCAAGGTTTCCGGGCAAGGACGAGCAGTACTTC; CDR3: CASSPRFPGKDEQYF; J: TRBJ2-7; D: NA; size: NA; V: TRBV18
DNA: TGTGCCAGCTCGAGGGTCGTGGACTACAATGAGCAGTTCTTC; CDR3: CASSRVVDYNEQFF; J: TRBJ2-1; D: NA; size: few; V: TRBV5-4
DNA: TGCAGCGCCCATAATCACAATGAGCAGTTCTTC; CDR3: CSAHNHNEQFF; J: TRBJ2-1; D: NA; size: many; V: TRBV29-1
DNA: TGTGCCAGCAGCTTAACCCCGCCGCGGGCTGAGCAGTTCTTC; CDR3: CASSLTPPRAEQFF; J: TRBJ2-1; D: NA; size: few; V: TRBV7-9
DNA: TGTGCCAGCAGTTCGTATTATGGCTACACCTTC; CDR3: CASSSYYGYTF; J: TRBJ1-2; D: NA; size: once; V: TRBV28
DNA: TGTGCCAGCCGATCACAAAGGGACGAGCAGTACTTC; CDR3: CASRSQRDEQYF; J: TRBJ2-7; D: NA; size: once; V: TRBV28
DNA: TGTGCCAGCAGTTACTCGAGGGCTACCAGAAGCTCCTACAATGAGCAGTTCTTC; CDR3: CASSYSRATRSSYNEQFF; J: TRBJ2-1; D: NA; size: NA; V: TRBV6-6
DNA: TGTGCCAGCAGCGACGCGGCTGGTAGGGGCGTGCTGTTTTTT; CDR3: CASSDAAGRGVLFF; J: TRBJ2-2; D: NA; size: many; V: TRBV6-2/TRBV6-3
DNA: TGTGCCAGCAGCAGGGGACAGAGCAACACTGAAGCTTTCTTT; CDR3: CASSRGQSNTEAFF; J: TRBJ1-1; D: TRBD1; size: many; V: TRBV3-1
DNA: TGTGCCAGCAGCGGCGGGGGTCTGCTTTCACCCCTCCACTTT; CDR3: CASSGGGLLSPLHF; J: TRBJ1-6; D: NA; size: NA; V: TRBV7-9
DNA: TGTGCCAGCAGCTTCGCGGGGGGGGCTGAAAAACTGTTTTTT; CDR3: CASSFAGGAEKLFF; J: TRBJ1-4; D: NA; size: NA; V: TRBV5-4
DNA: TGTGCCAGTAGTATAGTGGGGACAGGGGCCCACAATGAGCAGTTCTTC; CDR3: CASSIVGTGAHNEQFF; J: TRBJ2-1; D: TRBD1; size: few; V: TRBV19